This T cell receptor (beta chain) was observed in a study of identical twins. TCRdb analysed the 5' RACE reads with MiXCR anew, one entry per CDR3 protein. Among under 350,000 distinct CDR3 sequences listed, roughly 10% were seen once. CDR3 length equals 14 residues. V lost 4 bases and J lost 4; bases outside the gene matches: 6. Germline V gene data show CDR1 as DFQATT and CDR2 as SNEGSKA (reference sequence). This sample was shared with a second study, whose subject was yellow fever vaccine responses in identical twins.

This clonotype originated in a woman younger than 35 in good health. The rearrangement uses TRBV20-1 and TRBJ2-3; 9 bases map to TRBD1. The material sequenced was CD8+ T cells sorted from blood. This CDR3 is CSAIPGQGPDTQYF. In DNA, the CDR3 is TGCAGTGCTATTCCGGGACAGGGCCCAGATACGCAGTATTTT.